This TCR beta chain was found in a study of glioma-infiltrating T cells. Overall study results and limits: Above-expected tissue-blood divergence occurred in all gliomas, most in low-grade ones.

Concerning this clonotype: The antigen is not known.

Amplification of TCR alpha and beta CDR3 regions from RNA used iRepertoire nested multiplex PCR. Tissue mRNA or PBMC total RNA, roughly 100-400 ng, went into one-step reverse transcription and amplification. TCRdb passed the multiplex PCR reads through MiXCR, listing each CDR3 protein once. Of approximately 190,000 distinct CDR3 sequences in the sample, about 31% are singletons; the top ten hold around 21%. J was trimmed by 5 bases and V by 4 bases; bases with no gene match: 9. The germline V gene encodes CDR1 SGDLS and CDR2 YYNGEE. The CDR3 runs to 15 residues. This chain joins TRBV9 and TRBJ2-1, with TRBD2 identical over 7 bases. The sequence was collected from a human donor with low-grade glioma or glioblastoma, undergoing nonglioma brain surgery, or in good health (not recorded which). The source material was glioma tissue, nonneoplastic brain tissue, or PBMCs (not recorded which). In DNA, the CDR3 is TGTGCCAGCAGCCCCCGACTAGCAGACAACAATGAGCAGTTCTTC. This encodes CASSPRLADNNEQFF.